Included here is one T cell receptor beta chain sequence, with context. The data derive from a study of blood T cell repertoires in COVID-19. The wider study: COVID-19 samples from acute and convalescent phases originated in the United States, Italy and Spain. From T cells, B-cell-depleted T cells, or PBMCs came the material, which was cDNA or gDNA.

V gave up 5 bases and J gave up 5 bases, with 16 bases separating them. The CDR3 is made up of 14 amino acids. Germline values: CDR1 SGHNT, CDR2 YENEEA. Using immunoSEQ multiplex PCR, the repertoire was profiled, and TCRdb retains in-frame clones only, with some absent. The repertoire holds approximately 320,000 clones, with approximately 85% as singletons. This receptor was obtained from a human donor in a cohort sampled during active COVID-19. Specimen: peripheral blood. This chain connects TRBV11-3 to TRBJ2-7; TRBD2 might be the D (5 bases). The CDR3 nucleotides read TGTGCCAGCAGCCCCTCCCGCGGGCGGGACGAGCAGTACTTC. It translates to CASSPSRGRDEQYF. Supplemented by reference TRBV11-3 and TRBJ2-7, the full variable domain reads EAGVVQSPRYKIIEKKQPVAFWCNPISGHNTLYWYLQNLGQGPELLIRYENEEAVDDSQLPKDRFSAERLKGVDSTLKIQPAELGDSAVYLCASSPSRGRDEQYFGPGTRLTVT.